The 2 T cell receptor beta chains below come from one sample, sequenced in a study of cytomegalovirus exposure and HLA in healthy donors. The PCR made use of 60 Vbeta and 13 Jbeta primers. The protocol was immunoSEQ multiplex PCR, while the TCRdb copy is restricted to in-frame clones and leaves out a portion. This sample has about 160,000 clones, with approximately 81% found just once. What was sequenced was PBMCs. All receptors derive from a man aged 25 to 40 in good health and CMV-seronegative.

V gene TRBV5-5 combines with J gene TRBJ2-7; D is perhaps TRBD1 (6 bases). V was clipped by 0 bases and J by 2 bases, with 12 bases between them. The CDR3 runs 15 residues. Per the germline V gene, CDR1 is SGHKS and CDR2 is YYEKEE (reference sequence). CDR3 DNA: TGTGCCAGCAGCTTGGGGCCAGGGGTCCCCTACGAGCAGTACTTC. Its translation is CASSLGPGVPYEQYF.

This rearrangement joins TRBV6-5 to TRBJ1-2, with 7 bases that match TRBD1. The germline V gene encodes CDR1 MNHEY and CDR2 SVGAGI. V dropped 4 bases and J dropped 0; count of bases not matched to a gene: 5. The CDR3 is 15 amino acids. The CDR3 is CASSLGQTTNYGYTF. The CDR3 region has the DNA TGTGCCAGCAGTTTGGGACAGACTACTAACTATGGCTACACCTTC.